Listed below are T cell receptor beta chains from one sample, sequenced in a study of T cell responses to AZD1222 COVID-19 vaccine. The repertoire was sequenced with immunoSEQ multiplex PCR; TCRdb's copy has only in-frame clones and lacks some. The data show some 130,000 clones, with under 90% seen just once and 6.3% held by the top ten. The starting material was peripheral blood, obtained on day 0 of AZD1222 vaccination. The receptors derive from an adult in good health. Both conserved end residues are part of each CDR3. The D gene is left open where the match is weak. Clone size appears in some rows only: once, few, many, or a class for an expanded clone.

V: TRBV13; J: TRBJ1-2; size: .; D: TRBD1; DNA: TGTGCCACGGACAGGGGAGACTATGGCTACACCTTC; CDR3: CATDRGDYGYTF
V: TRBV7-2; J: TRBJ1-5; size: .; D: .; DNA: TGTGCCAGCAGTCGGGTGGGGAACGGACAGCCCCAGCATTTT; CDR3: CASSRVGNGQPQHF
V: TRBV11-2; J: TRBJ2-5; size: .; D: TRBD2; DNA: TGTGCCAGCAGCTCACTAGCGGGGGGGCGGCAAGAGACCCAGTACTTC; CDR3: CASSSLAGGRQETQYF
V: TRBV2; J: TRBJ2-2; size: .; D: TRBD1; DNA: TGTGCCAGCAGACAGGGGGCGAACACCGGGGAGCTGTTTTTT; CDR3: CASRQGANTGELFF
V: TRBV6-2/TRBV6-3; J: TRBJ2-5; size: .; D: TRBD2; DNA: TGTGCCAGCAGTTACCCCCCCGGACTAGGGGAGACCCAGTACTTC; CDR3: CASSYPPGLGETQYF
V: TRBV7-6; J: TRBJ2-1; size: .; D: TRBD2; DNA: TGTGCCAGCAGCTTAGTGGCCGGACCGGGACTAGCCTCCAATGAGCAGTTCTTC; CDR3: CASSLVAGPGLASNEQFF
V: TRBV14; J: TRBJ2-7; size: .; D: .; DNA: TGTGCCAGCAGCCAAGACTCGAACTCTCCTCCCTACGAGCAGTACTTC; CDR3: CASSQDSNSPPYEQYF
V: TRBV3-1/TRBV3-2; J: TRBJ2-3; size: .; D: .; DNA: TGTGCCAGCAGCCAAGCGGGGGGCACAGATACGCAGTATTTT; CDR3: CASSQAGGTDTQYF
V: TRBV12-3/TRBV12-4; J: TRBJ1-2; size: .; D: TRBD1; DNA: TGTGCCAGCAGTCGACAGGGAATGAGTGGCTACACCTTC; CDR3: CASSRQGMSGYTF
V: TRBV6-1; J: TRBJ1-2; size: .; D: .; DNA: TGTGCCAGCAGTGAAGGGCGAAGCGCTAACTATGGCTACACCTTC; CDR3: CASSEGRSANYGYTF
V: TRBV9; J: TRBJ2-7; size: once; D: TRBD2; DNA: TGTGCCAGCAGCGTAGCTGGGACTATTTCCGAGCAGTACTTC; CDR3: CASSVAGTISEQYF
V: TRBV30; J: TRBJ1-1; size: .; D: TRBD1; DNA: TGTGCCTGGAGTGTACGGGGCAGGGGGAAACTTTATGAAGCTTTCTTT; CDR3: CAWSVRGRGKLYEAFF
V: TRBV6-6; J: TRBJ1-2; size: .; D: .; DNA: TGTGCCAGCAGATCAGGTTTTGGCTACACCTTC; CDR3: CASRSGFGYTF
V: TRBV6-4; J: TRBJ2-2; size: .; D: TRBD2; DNA: TGTGCCAGCAGTGACTCAGCGGGGGGAACCGGGGAGCTGTTTTTT; CDR3: CASSDSAGGTGELFF
V: TRBV6-5; J: TRBJ2-7; size: .; D: .; DNA: TGTGCCAGCCGCTGGGGGCAGGACGAGCAGTACTTC; CDR3: CASRWGQDEQYF
V: TRBV9; J: TRBJ2-3; size: .; D: .; DNA: TGTGCCACCTCCTCGGGAAATACGCAGTATTTT; CDR3: CATSSGNTQYF
V: TRBV5-1; J: TRBJ2-1; size: .; D: .; DNA: TGCGCCAGCAGCTTGGTTCTATCCAGGGAGCAGTTCTTC; CDR3: CASSLVLSREQFF
V: TRBV5-4; J: TRBJ1-4; size: .; D: .; DNA: TGTGCCAGCAGCTTTTTTAGGGGGGAAACTAATGAAAAACTGTTTTTT; CDR3: CASSFFRGETNEKLFF
V: TRBV19; J: TRBJ1-1; size: .; D: .; DNA: TGTGCCAGTAGTATATCGGAAGGGAACACTGAAGCTTTCTTT; CDR3: CASSISEGNTEAFF
V: TRBV12-3/TRBV12-4; J: TRBJ1-2; size: .; D: .; DNA: TGTGCCAGCTCTTTCCAAAGGCACTATGGCTACACCTTC; CDR3: CASSFQRHYGYTF
V: TRBV11-2; J: TRBJ2-2; size: .; D: TRBD2; DNA: TGTGCCAGCAGCTTAACTAGCGATCCGGCCCGGGGGGAGCTGTTTTTT; CDR3: CASSLTSDPARGELFF
V: TRBV4-1; J: TRBJ2-7; size: once; D: TRBD1; DNA: TGCGCCAGCAGCCAGACCCCTGGGACAGGGGGATCTAGCGAGCAGTACTTC; CDR3: CASSQTPGTGGSSEQYF
V: TRBV15; J: TRBJ2-2; size: .; D: .; DNA: TGTGCCACCAGCAGAGATATGCGGCGGGGTGCCGGGGAGCTGTTTTTT; CDR3: CATSRDMRRGAGELFF
V: TRBV14; J: TRBJ1-2; size: .; D: .; DNA: TGTGCCAGCAGCCAAGGACAGGCCGAGGGTGGCTACACCTTC; CDR3: CASSQGQAEGGYTF
V: TRBV5-6; J: TRBJ1-2; size: .; D: TRBD1; DNA: TGTGCCAGCAGCTCACCCGGGACAGGGGACTATGGCTACACCTTC; CDR3: CASSSPGTGDYGYTF
V: TRBV6-1; J: TRBJ2-7; size: .; D: TRBD1; DNA: TGTGCCAGCAGTGAAGGACAGGGCTACGTCTACGAGCAGTACTTC; CDR3: CASSEGQGYVYEQYF
V: TRBV3-1/TRBV3-2; J: TRBJ2-7; size: .; D: .; DNA: TGTGCCAGCAGCCAAGCTGCGGGGTCCCACGAGCAGTACTTC; CDR3: CASSQAAGSHEQYF
V: TRBV30; J: TRBJ1-2; size: .; D: TRBD1; DNA: TGTGCCTGGAAATACAGGGGCTTTGGCTACACCTTC; CDR3: CAWKYRGFGYTF
V: TRBV19; J: TRBJ1-5; size: .; D: .; DNA: TGTGCCAGTAGTATTATGGGACAAGGCCGCAATCAGCCCCAGCATTTT; CDR3: CASSIMGQGRNQPQHF
V: TRBV5-1; J: TRBJ2-1; size: few; D: .; DNA: TGCGCCAGCAGGAGCTCCTACAATGAGCAGTTCTTC; CDR3: CASRSSYNEQFF
V: TRBV30; J: TRBJ2-5; size: once; D: .; DNA: TGTGCCTGGAGTGTAGAGACCCAGTACTTC; CDR3: CAWSVETQYF
V: TRBV6-1; J: TRBJ2-2; size: .; D: .; DNA: TGTGCCAGCAGTGAACAGAGCAGGGGAGGGGAGCTGTTTTTT; CDR3: CASSEQSRGGELFF
V: TRBV5-1; J: TRBJ1-4; size: .; D: .; DNA: TGCGCCAGCAGAATTGGCACAAGCAAAGCAACTAATGAAAAACTGTTTTTT; CDR3: CASRIGTSKATNEKLFF
V: TRBV29-1; J: TRBJ1-2; size: .; D: .; DNA: TGCAGCGTCCCAGACCCCACAGGGATCTATGGCTACACCTTC; CDR3: CSVPDPTGIYGYTF
V: TRBV2; J: TRBJ1-1; size: .; D: .; DNA: TGTGCCAGCAGTGAATCCGTTGGTGGACCGCTTGCTTTCTTT; CDR3: CASSESVGGPLAFF
V: TRBV4-2; J: TRBJ1-2; size: .; D: .; DNA: TGTGCCAGCAGCCCCCGTGGCGGTGAGGACTATGGCTACACCTTC; CDR3: CASSPRGGEDYGYTF
V: TRBV19; J: TRBJ2-5; size: .; D: .; DNA: TGTGCCAGTGGCCCCCCCCCAGGGGAGGGGGAAGAGACCCAGTACTTC; CDR3: CASGPPPGEGEETQYF
V: TRBV6-5; J: TRBJ2-5; size: .; D: .; DNA: TGTGCCAGCAGTTACTCGTGGGGGGAGGATGAGACCCAGTACTTC; CDR3: CASSYSWGEDETQYF
V: TRBV4-1; J: TRBJ2-1; size: .; D: .; DNA: TGCGCCAGCAGCCAAGTTCGCGGGTCCAGCTACAATGAGCAGTTCTTC; CDR3: CASSQVRGSSYNEQFF
V: TRBV28; J: TRBJ1-1; size: .; D: TRBD1; DNA: TGTGCCAGCAGTTTAACGGGACAGGGGATTGAAGGAGCTTTCTTT; CDR3: CASSLTGQGIEGAFF
V: TRBV9; J: TRBJ1-3; size: .; D: .; DNA: TGTGCCAGCAGCGTAGGGCAGGGGAGCACCATATATTTT; CDR3: CASSVGQGSTIYF
V: TRBV5-1; J: TRBJ1-2; size: once; D: .; DNA: TGCGCCAGCAGCTTGTGGTGGGCCCCCAGTTCTAACGGCTACACCTTC; CDR3: CASSLWWAPSSNGYTF
V: TRBV4-1; J: TRBJ1-1; size: .; D: .; DNA: TGCGCCAGCAGCCAAGACCCGAACACTGAAGCTTTCTTT; CDR3: CASSQDPNTEAFF
V: TRBV21-1; J: TRBJ1-2; size: .; D: .; DNA: TGTGCCAGCAGCCCAACGGAGAGTGGAACAGGGGACCGACCGAACTATGGCTACACCTTC; CDR3: CASSPTESGTGDRPNYGYTF
V: TRBV5-1; J: TRBJ2-5; size: .; D: .; DNA: TGCGCCAGCAGCCCACACCAAGAGACCCAGTACTTC; CDR3: CASSPHQETQYF
V: TRBV6-1; J: TRBJ1-2; size: .; D: .; DNA: TGTGCCAGCAGTGACGGGCCTGGCCGGGAATATGGCTACACCTTC; CDR3: CASSDGPGREYGYTF
V: TRBV11-2; J: TRBJ1-4; size: once; D: .; DNA: TGTGCCAGCAGCTTGGGTGAAAAACTGTTTTTT; CDR3: CASSLGEKLFF
V: TRBV6-7; J: TRBJ1-5; size: .; D: TRBD1; DNA: TGTGCCAGCAGTTTAAGGGACAGGGGTTATAGCAATCAGCCCCAGCATTTT; CDR3: CASSLRDRGYSNQPQHF
V: TRBV5-5; J: TRBJ1-4; size: .; D: .; DNA: TGTGCCAGCAGCTCCACAAGATCAGGACAGTCGGATGAAAAACTGTTTTTT; CDR3: CASSSTRSGQSDEKLFF
V: TRBV7-2; J: TRBJ1-1; size: .; D: .; DNA: TGTGCCAGCAGCTTAGCCGGGACTACGAACACTGAAGCTTTCTTT; CDR3: CASSLAGTTNTEAFF
V: TRBV7-9; J: TRBJ2-3; size: .; D: TRBD1; DNA: TGTGCCAGCAGCGTTACAGGGGGCGTTACAGATACGCAGTATTTT; CDR3: CASSVTGGVTDTQYF
V: TRBV30; J: TRBJ1-1; size: .; D: .; DNA: TGTGCCTGGTCTCGGGGAGTGAACACTGAAGCTTTCTTT; CDR3: CAWSRGVNTEAFF
V: TRBV6-5; J: TRBJ1-1; size: .; D: .; DNA: TGTGCCAGCAGTTACTCGAATGCGAAGAACACTGAAGCTTTCTTT; CDR3: CASSYSNAKNTEAFF
V: TRBV2; J: TRBJ2-7; size: .; D: TRBD1; DNA: TGTGCCACAGACCGGGACAGGCAGAATTACGAGCAGTACTTC; CDR3: CATDRDRQNYEQYF
V: TRBV30; J: TRBJ1-1; size: .; D: TRBD1; DNA: TGTGCCTGGAAGACTACAGGGGTCACTGAAGCTTTCTTT; CDR3: CAWKTTGVTEAFF